This paragraph reports one TCR beta chain. Original data processing: Amplification of reference gene primers was used by the study to estimate nucleated cell counts. Profiling relied on immunoSEQ multiplex PCR, and the TCRdb table lists in-frame clones only, not all of them. V, J and clone size reflect that table, while D and trimming were determined from the DNA. This sample yields 55,000 to 80,000 clones, of which 65% to 85% are seen a single time; roughly 20% belongs to the top ten. The data stem from a study of blood T cell repertoires in COVID-19. Study in general: COVID-19 samples from acute and convalescent phases originated in the United States, Italy and Spain. T cells, B-cell-depleted T cells, or PBMCs supplied cDNA or gDNA.

This CDR3 region has 14 residues. Germline V CDR1 and CDR2: LNHDA, SQIVND (reference sequence). V was pared by 3 bases and J by 2 bases, with 8 bases between. The rearrangement uses TRBV19 and TRBJ1-5, with D possibly matching TRBD1 (5 bases). Sequences were obtained from peripheral blood. This receptor was obtained from a woman older than 75 with active or convalescent COVID-19. CDR3 in amino acids: CASSISGGNQPQHF. Here the CDR3 DNA reads TGTGCCAGTAGTATTTCGGGGGGCAATCAGCCCCAGCATTTT.